This T cell receptor (beta chain) was recovered during a study of beta chain features in type 1 diabetes. Overall study: No patient-donor differences in age, gender, total cells or subset yield. Study observations and caveats: The cDNA sequencing approach could over-represent high-TCR-expressing cells. It was not settled here whether HLA type affects TCRB rearrangement.

Since all of the isolated RNA was reverse transcribed, expressed TCRB transcripts were what got sequenced. TCRdb's table, derived via immunoSEQ multiplex PCR, lists solely in-frame clones and lacks some. The sample consists of about 620,000 clones, around 15% of them appearing once. Notes on this clone: The antigen is not known.

This CDR3 comprises 17 residues. Trimming removed 0 bases from V and 5 bases from J; junction bases left unmatched: 10. Germline values: CDR1 GTSNPN, CDR2 SVGIG (reference sequence). The sequencing sample was made of naive CD4+ T cells from blood. The gene calls are TRBV30 and TRBJ1-6, with 7 bases fitting TRBD1. The TCR comes from a man younger than 35 in good health. CDR3 sequence: CAWSVIAGGRNNSPLHF. For the CDR3, the DNA is TGTGCCTGGAGTGTAATCGCAGGGGGAAGGAATAATTCACCCCTCCACTTT.